Sequencing of this TCR beta chain was carried out in a study of cytomegalovirus exposure and HLA in healthy donors. Whole-study results and caveats: Several V segments, TRBV6-2 and TRBV6-3 among them, could not be told apart and were dropped. In most subjects, TCR beta sequences reportedly gave accurate predictions of HLA-A and HLA-B alleles.

Vbeta (60) and Jbeta (13) primers were used in the PCR. Libraries were prepared by immunoSEQ multiplex PCR; TCRdb keeps only in-frame clonotypes and omits some of them. The top ten clones hold 0.95% to 1.5% of a sample with 150,000 to 200,000 clones, 65% to 90% of them seen once. The sample holds a few counts of this clone. Its antigen is unidentified. This CDR3 has 13 amino acids. Trimming stripped 4 bases from V and 5 bases from J, with 9 bases between. The V gene's germline CDR1 is MGHRA and CDR2 YSYEKL. This receptor was taken from a girl aged 2 to 10 in good health and CMV-seropositive. Material: PBMCs. The chain joins TRBV4-1 to TRBJ1-3; D gene unclear. The CDR3 DNA reads as TGCGCCAGCAGCCGAGTTCCCCGAAACACCATATATTTT. This encodes CASSRVPRNTIYF.